This T cell receptor beta chain appears in the sequencing data of a study of beta chain features in type 1 diabetes. Study results and caveats: Type 1 diabetes patients had TCRB CDR3s that were shorter (moderately but significantly so) in all four CD4+ subsets. Insertions were fewer and deletions more numerous at VDJ junctions in type 1 diabetes patients.

There was one heparinised blood draw per donor, averaging around 120 mL. Sorted populations all had greater than 95% purity. A remark on this clone: Its specificity is unknown.

Germline CDR1 SGHTA, CDR2 FQGTGA. V shed 5 bases, J shed 4 bases, and the junction held 13 bases outside the gene matches. This CDR3 contains 16 residues. The isolated RNA, all of it, was reverse transcribed, so expressed TCRB transcripts were what got sequenced. TCRdb's copy holds only in-frame clones and misses some; the assay was immunoSEQ multiplex PCR. The sample yields more than 100,000 clones, roughly 10% seen once. This sequence joins TRBV7-3 and TRBJ2-5, with TRBD1 matching 7 bases. This TCR was recovered from a man aged 25 to 40 with type 1 diabetes. Sequenced material: central memory CD4+ T cells from blood. As DNA, the CDR3 is TGTGCCAGCAGCGTAAATGGGAGAGGGGGCGGAGAGACCCAGTACTTC. As protein: CASSVNGRGGGETQYF.